Shown below are 29 T cell receptor beta chains from a single sample sequenced in a study of cytomegalovirus exposure and HLA in healthy donors. Vbeta (60) and Jbeta (13) primers were used in the PCR. Sequencing was performed with immunoSEQ multiplex PCR; in TCRdb, only in-frame clones are kept and a portion is missing. The sample comprises about 160,000 clones, around 88% of which are singletons, and approximately 2% rests with the top ten. Sequenced sample: PBMCs. These receptors all stem from a woman between 18 and 29 years old in good health and CMV-seronegative.

V usage is TRBV11-3 and J usage is TRBJ2-7, with a possible D match to TRBD2 (5 bases). V gave up 1 base and J gave up 5 bases, with 21 bases separating them. The CDR3 spans 17 residues. The V gene's germline CDR1 is SGHNT and CDR2 YENEEA. The CDR3 DNA reads as TGTGCCAGCAGCTTAGGCGACCGAGCGGTCCCAGAAGACGAGCAGTACTTC. Its translation is CASSLGDRAVPEDEQYF.

This clone came up once. V and J are TRBV18 and TRBJ2-3, with TRBD1 matching over 9 bases. Germline CDR1 and CDR2: KGHSH and LQKENI. V trimming: 6 bases; J trimming: 7 bases; junction bases outside the gene matches: 8. CDR3 size: 14 residues. The CDR3 DNA follows: TGTGCCAGCTCCCCCGGGACAGGGTCCTATACGCAGTATTTT. Translated, it gives CASSPGTGSYTQYF.

This chain uses TRBV9 with TRBJ1-5, with D possibly being TRBD1 (6 bases). CDR1 SGDLS and CDR2 YYNGEE come from the germline V gene. V lost 0 bases and J 2 bases, leaving 9 bases between the germline ends. The CDR3 covers 15 residues. This CDR3 is CASSVGPGGNQPQHF. CDR3 DNA: TGTGCCAGCAGCGTAGGTCCAGGGGGCAATCAGCCCCAGCATTTT.

This clone was seen a few times. As DNA, the CDR3 is TGCGCCAGCAGCCAAGTCGGGACTAAAAGCACAGATACGCAGTATTTT. This codes for CASSQVGTKSTDTQYF. This chain uses TRBV4-1 with TRBJ2-3, with 7 nucleotides matching TRBD2. The CDR3 spans 16 residues. CDR1 and CDR2 (germline): MGHRA, YSYEKL. J was trimmed by 0 bases and V by 1 base; bases with no gene match: 4.

The chain recombines TRBV5-4 with TRBJ2-5; TRBD1 matches 8 bases. After removal of 5 bases from V and 4 bases from J, the junction contained 4 bases not matched to a gene. This CDR3 has 13 residues. Germline V gene sequence: CDR1 SGHNT, CDR2 YYREEE (reference sequence). In DNA, the CDR3 is TGTGCCAGCAGTTACGACAGGGGAGAGACCCAGTACTTC. It encodes CASSYDRGETQYF. The variable domain in full, with the rest retrieved from reference TRBV5-4 and TRBJ2-5, is ETGVTQSPTHLIKTRGQQVTLRCSSQSGHNTVSWYQQALGQGPQFIFQYYREEENGRGNFPPRFSGLQFPNYSSELNVNALELDDSALYLCASSYDRGETQYFGPGTRLLVL.

The chain links TRBV5-1 to TRBJ2-5; 8 bases line up with TRBD2. Germline V CDR1 and CDR2: SGHRS, YFSETQ. The ends lost 1 base at V and 2 bases at J; junction bases unmatched: 7. The CDR3 is made up of 16 amino acids. The CDR3 coding sequence is TGCGCCAGCAGCTTGAACGGGGGGGCCATTCAAGAGACCCAGTACTTC. Translating it yields CASSLNGGAIQETQYF.

The gene calls are TRBV5-8 and TRBJ2-4; D may be TRBD1 (6 bases). Trimming took off 0 bases at V and 0 bases at J, with 10 bases between the two ends. Germline CDR1 reads SGHTS; CDR2 reads YDEGEE. The CDR3 contains 16 residues. The CDR3 bases are TGTGCCAGCAGCTTGGGGGGGCCAAGAGCCAAAAACATTCAGTACTTC. Amino acids: CASSLGGPRAKNIQYF.

V is TRBV7-2 and J is TRBJ1-2; perhaps TRBD1 as D (5 bases). V was cut by 5 bases and J by 7 bases, with 14 bases left in between. There are 13 residues in the CDR3. Looked up from germline, CDR1 is SGHTA and CDR2 is FQGNSA. The CDR3 nucleotides read TGTGCCAGCAGCCGAGGGGAGGGTAGTGGCTACACCTTC. Protein product: CASSRGEGSGYTF. The entire variable domain, with the rest obtained from reference TRBV7-2 and TRBJ1-2, is as follows: GAGVSQSPSNKVTEKGKDVELRCDPISGHTALYWYRQSLGQGLEFLIYFQGNSAPDKSGLPSDRFSAERTGGSVSTLTIQRTQQEDSAVYLCASSRGEGSGYTFGSGTRLTVV.

Note on this clone: Other DNA sequences in the sample encode the same CDR3. V is TRBV28 and J is TRBJ2-7; no firm D call. This CDR3 has 11 amino acids. Germline V lookup: CDR1 MDHEN, CDR2 SYDVKM. V shed 8 bases and J shed 1 base, with 6 bases lying between them. The CDR3 DNA follows: TGTGCCAGCTCATTTTCCTACGAGCAGTACTTC. This sequence encodes CASSFSYEQYF.

This clone has just a few counts. The chain employs TRBV7-9 and TRBJ2-5; weak D call: TRBD2 (6 bases). CDR3 size: 13 residues. The germline V and J ends were trimmed by 0 bases and 5 bases, with 7 bases remaining between them. From germline, CDR1 is SEHNR and CDR2 FQNEAQ (reference sequence). The CDR3 DNA follows: TGTGCCAGCAGCTTAGCGGGGAGGGAGACCCAGTACTTC. It is translated as CASSLAGRETQYF. Combining the CDR3 with reference TRBV7-9 and TRBJ2-5 gives the whole variable domain DTGVSQNPRHKITKRGQNVTFRCDPISEHNRLYWYRQTLGQGPEFLTYFQNEAQLEKSRLLSDRFSAERPKGSFSTLEIQRTEQGDSAMYLCASSLAGRETQYFGPGTRLLVL.

The rearrangement uses TRBV5-1 and TRBJ2-5; 9 nucleotides align to TRBD1. V lost 0 bases, J lost 3 bases, and 9 bases stayed unmatched. The CDR3 sequence is 17 residues long. The V gene's germline CDR1 is SGHRS and CDR2 YFSETQ. The CDR3 sequence is CASSLGSVDRGEETQYF. CDR3 DNA sequence: TGCGCCAGCAGCTTGGGATCGGTCGACAGGGGGGAAGAGACCCAGTACTTC.

The J gene is TRBJ2-6, the V gene TRBV5-5; D remains ambiguous. Trimming removed 4 bases at V and 0 bases at J, with 11 bases between. The length of the CDR3 is 16 residues. Germline values: CDR1 SGHKS, CDR2 YYEKEE (reference sequence). The CDR3 bases are TGTGCCAGCAGCCCCGGTCTCCTCTCTGGGGCCAACGTCCTGACTTTC. Its translation: CASSPGLLSGANVLTF.

Of note for this clone: An end of the junction differs from the germline gene, which may be a read error. The chain recombines TRBV2 with TRBJ2-7; 8 nucleotides agree with TRBD1. Germline loops: CDR1 SNHLY, CDR2 FYNNEI. CDR3 length: 12 residues. The DNA for the CDR3 is TGTGCCAGCACCCTTTCCCCCGGGACAGGACACTTC. Its translation: CASTLSPGTGHF.

The chain carries TRBV5-8 and TRBJ2-3, with no clear D. The germline gives CDR1 SGHTS, CDR2 YDEGEE. This CDR3 has 14 amino acids. The V gene lost 5 bases and the J gene lost 6 bases, with 16 bases spanning the gap. The CDR3 region is CASRKGVELDTQYF. The CDR3 DNA sequence: TGTGCCAGCAGAAAAGGAGTGGAGCTGGATACGCAGTATTTT.

The genes are TRBV7-8 and TRBJ1-1; 7 bases fit TRBD1. This CDR3 is built from 15 residues. J lost 4 bases, V lost 5 bases, and 10 bases had no gene match. Germline CDR1 and CDR2: SGHVS and FQNEAQ. The CDR3 coding sequence is TGTGCCAGCAGCGTCAGACAGGGTGTTAGCACTGAAGCTTTCTTT. Protein sequence: CASSVRQGVSTEAFF.

This rearrangement joins TRBV28 to TRBJ2-7; the match to TRBD2 covers 8 bases. Germline CDR1 reads MDHEN; CDR2 reads SYDVKM. The CDR3 sequence is 17 residues long. Trimming at V came to 6 bases and at J to 4 bases, leaving 17 bases not matched to a gene. As DNA, the CDR3 is TGTGCCAGCAGCGAACCGGGGGGGGAAGATCCGAGGTACGAGCAGTACTTC. Protein sequence: CASSEPGGEDPRYEQYF.

The V gene is TRBV21-1, the J gene TRBJ1-5. TRBV21-1 is shown as a pseudogene. This CDR3 is built from 16 residues. CDR3 in DNA: TGTGCCAGCACCAGAATGGAGGAGAAGGAGGATCAGCCCCAGCATTTT. Translated: CASTRMEEKEDQPQHF.

This chain links TRBV28 with TRBJ1-2; D not certain. Trimming cost V 1 base and J 3 bases, with 12 bases left between them. CDR1 and CDR2 (germline): MDHEN, SYDVKM. The CDR3 has 15 residues. In DNA, the CDR3 is TGTGCCAGCAGTTTATTGGGCTCGAATTACTATGGCTACACCTTC. Its protein product is CASSLLGSNYYGYTF.

The CDR3 region has the DNA TGTGCCAGTAGTAGCGGGGGAGGTTTGTTGGAGACCCAGTACTTC. Translation gives CASSSGGGLLETQYF. V gene TRBV19 combines with J gene TRBJ2-5, with 7 bases aligning to TRBD2. The CDR3 covers 15 residues. CDR1 and CDR2 from the germline V gene are LNHDA and SQIVND (reference sequence). Losses at the gene ends were 4 bases for V and 5 bases for J; bases not matched to a gene: 10.

The genes are TRBV7-9 and TRBJ2-7; a weak D match, TRBD2 (6 bases). The CDR3 consists of 14 residues. CDR1 is SEHNR, CDR2 FQNEAQ, per germline (reference sequence). V dropped 4 bases and J dropped 2 bases, with 12 bases sitting between them. The CDR3 sequence is CASSSLSGAYEQYF. CDR3 in DNA: TGTGCCAGCAGCTCCCTTAGCGGCGCCTACGAGCAGTACTTC. The whole variable domain, filled in from reference TRBV7-9 and TRBJ2-7, reads DTGVSQNPRHKITKRGQNVTFRCDPISEHNRLYWYRQTLGQGPEFLTYFQNEAQLEKSRLLSDRFSAERPKGSFSTLEIQRTEQGDSAMYLCASSSLSGAYEQYFGPGTRLTVT.

A word on this clone: It is unclear where the CDR3 begins or ends on the DNA, so no DNA is shown, and the CDR3 is as TCRdb lists it. The chain employs TRBV5-4 and TRBJ2-7; the table's D call, TRBD2, has no DNA check behind it. CDR1 and CDR2 (germline): SGHNT, YYREEE (reference sequence). The CDR3 length is 14 residues, termini included. CDR3 sequence: CASSFGPGLYEQYF.

V gene TRBV4-1 combines with J gene TRBJ1-1; 8 nucleotides align to TRBD1. Germline-derived CDR1 and CDR2 are MGHRA and YSYEKL. J was trimmed by 5 bases and V by 1 base; bases with no gene match: 6. There are 15 residues in the CDR3. This chain's CDR3 is CASSQAPDRGTEAFF. In DNA form, the CDR3 reads TGCGCCAGCAGCCAAGCCCCCGACAGGGGTACTGAAGCTTTCTTT.

The chain employs TRBV5-1 and TRBJ2-3; 12 nucleotides match TRBD2. The ends lost 4 bases at V and 3 bases at J; junction bases unmatched: 12. This CDR3 has 18 amino acids. Germline V gives CDR1 SGHRS, CDR2 YFSETQ. In DNA form, the CDR3 reads TGCGCCAGCAGCCCTACGACTAGCGGGGGTTGGGTGACAGATACGCAGTATTTT. Its translation is CASSPTTSGGWVTDTQYF.

V gene TRBV2 combines with J gene TRBJ2-5; 7 positions match TRBD2. This CDR3 is built from 13 residues. V lost 4 bases, J lost 4 bases, and 3 bases stayed unmatched. Germline V gene data show CDR1 as SNHLY and CDR2 as FYNNEI. CDR3 in amino acids: CASSGEGGETQYF. CDR3 nucleotides: TGTGCCAGCAGTGGGGAGGGAGGAGAGACCCAGTACTTC. Combining the CDR3 with reference TRBV2 and TRBJ2-5 gives the whole variable domain EPEVTQTPSHQVTQMGQEVILRCVPISNHLYFYWYRQILGQKVEFLVSFYNNEISEKSEIFDDQFSVERPDGSNFTLKIRSTKLEDSAMYFCASSGEGGETQYFGPGTRLLVL.

The table lists this clone with a count of one. The genes are TRBV11-2 and TRBJ1-5; D is perhaps TRBD1 (5 bases). From germline, CDR1 is SGHAT and CDR2 FQNNGV. This CDR3 spans 15 amino acids. Deletions cut 2 bases from V and 4 bases from J, with 12 bases between. The CDR3 coding sequence is TGTGCCAGCAGCTTATCCCACGACAGAAATCAGCCCCAGCATTTT. It codes for CASSLSHDRNQPQHF.

V and J are TRBV7-2 and TRBJ1-3; tentative D call: TRBD1 (5 bases). This CDR3 is built from 13 residues. The V end was cut by 5 bases, the J end by 4 bases, with 9 bases between. CDR1 and CDR2 (germline): SGHTA, FQGNSA. This CDR3 reads CASSRGLGNTIYF. Written as DNA, the CDR3 is TGTGCCAGCAGCCGGGGACTGGGAAACACCATATATTTT.

This sequence joins TRBV5-5 and TRBJ1-1, with D possibly TRBD1 on 6 matching bases. V lost 1 base to trimming and J lost 6 bases, with 16 bases between them. The CDR3 runs 15 residues. Germline V gene data show CDR1 as SGHKS and CDR2 as YYEKEE (reference sequence). CDR3 loop: CASSLIPQQGPEAFF. The CDR3 nucleotides are TGTGCCAGCAGCTTGATCCCACAACAGGGTCCTGAAGCTTTCTTT. Supplemented by reference TRBV5-5 and TRBJ1-1, the full variable domain reads DAGVTQSPTHLIKTRGQQVTLRCSPISGHKSVSWYQQVLGQGPQFIFQYYEKEERGRGNFPDRFSARQFPNYSSELNVNALLLGDSALYLCASSLIPQQGPEAFFGQGTRLTVV.

The CDR3: CASSYEGAYEQYF. CDR3 bases: TGTGCCAGCAGTTACGAGGGGGCCTACGAGCAGTACTTC. V and J are TRBV6-5 and TRBJ2-7, with D maybe TRBD1 (6 bases). Germline-derived CDR1 and CDR2 are MNHEY and SVGAGI. Between the trimmed V and J ends, which lost 2 bases and 2 bases, there was a span of 7 bases. The length of the CDR3 is 13 residues.

The rearrangement uses TRBV7-9 and TRBJ2-3; 11 bases are a match to TRBD2. Germline lookup yields CDR1 SEHNR and CDR2 FQNEAQ (reference sequence). J lost 3 bases, V lost 5 bases, and 10 bases had no gene match. CDR3 length equals 17 residues. In DNA form, the CDR3 reads TGTGCCAGCAGCGAGCAGGGCGCTAGCGGGAGGACAGATACGCAGTATTTT. This translates into CASSEQGASGRTDTQYF.